The clone carrying this T cell receptor beta chain has only one observation. The germline gives CDR1 SEHNR, CDR2 FQNEAQ (reference sequence). Deletions cut 5 bases from V and 9 bases from J, with 14 bases between. There are 13 residues in the CDR3. The data derive from a study of long-term antiretroviral therapy in people with HIV. Researchers report immunoSEQ v3.0 was run at survey level. The target of sequencing was about 35,000-50,000 T-cell genomes per sample. Profiled with immunoSEQ multiplex PCR; TCRdb holds only in-frame clones, not every one. The table records under 25,000 clones, roughly 80% of them present only once.

The clonotype was recovered from a man aged 35-49 years with HIV. The chain employs TRBV7-9 and TRBJ2-4; TRBD1 might be the D (6 bases). The material sequenced was unsorted PBMCs, taken 1.6 years after starting antiretroviral therapy. CDR3 in amino acids: CASSPGQMGIQYF. The CDR3 bases are TGTGCCAGCAGCCCCGGACAGATGGGCATTCAGTACTTC. The full variable domain, in which reference TRBV7-9 and TRBJ2-4 provide the parts outside the CDR3, is DTGVSQNPRHKITKRGQNVTFRCDPISEHNRLYWYRQTLGQGPEFLTYFQNEAQLEKSRLLSDRFSAERPKGSFSTLEIQRTEQGDSAMYLCASSPGQMGIQYFGAGTRLSVL.